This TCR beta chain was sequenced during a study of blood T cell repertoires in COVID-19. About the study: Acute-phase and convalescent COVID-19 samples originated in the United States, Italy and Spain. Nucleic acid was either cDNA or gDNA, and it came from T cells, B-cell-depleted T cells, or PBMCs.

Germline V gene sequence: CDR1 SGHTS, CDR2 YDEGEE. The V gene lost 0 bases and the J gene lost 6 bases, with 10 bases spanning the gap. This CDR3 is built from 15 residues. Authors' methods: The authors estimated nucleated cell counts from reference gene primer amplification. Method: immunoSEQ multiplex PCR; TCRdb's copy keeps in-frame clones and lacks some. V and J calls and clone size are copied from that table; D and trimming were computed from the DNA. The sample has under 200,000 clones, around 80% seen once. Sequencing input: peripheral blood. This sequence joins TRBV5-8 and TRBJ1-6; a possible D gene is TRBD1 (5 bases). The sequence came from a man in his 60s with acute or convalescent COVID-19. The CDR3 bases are TGTGCCAGCAGCTTGGGACAGTTCACTAATTCACCCCTCCACTTT. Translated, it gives CASSLGQFTNSPLHF.